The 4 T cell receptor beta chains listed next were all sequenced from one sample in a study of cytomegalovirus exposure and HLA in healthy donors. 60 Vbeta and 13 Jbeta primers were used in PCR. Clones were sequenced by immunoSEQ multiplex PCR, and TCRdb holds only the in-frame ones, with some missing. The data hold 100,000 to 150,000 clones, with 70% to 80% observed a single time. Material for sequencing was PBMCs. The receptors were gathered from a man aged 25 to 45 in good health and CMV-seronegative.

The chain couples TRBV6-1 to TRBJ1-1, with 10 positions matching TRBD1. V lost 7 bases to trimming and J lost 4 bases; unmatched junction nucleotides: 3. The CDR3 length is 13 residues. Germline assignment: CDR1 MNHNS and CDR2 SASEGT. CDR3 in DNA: TGTGCCAGCACGGGACAGGGGAGCACTGAAGCTTTCTTT. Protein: CASTGQGSTEAFF.

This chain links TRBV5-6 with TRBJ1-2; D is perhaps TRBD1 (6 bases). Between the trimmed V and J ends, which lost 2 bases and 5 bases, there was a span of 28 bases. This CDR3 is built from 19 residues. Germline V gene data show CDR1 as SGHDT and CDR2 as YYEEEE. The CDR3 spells CASSLYPSGQGGGDYGYTF. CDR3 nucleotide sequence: TGTGCCAGCAGCTTATACCCCTCGGGACAAGGTGGTGGTGATTATGGCTACACCTTC.

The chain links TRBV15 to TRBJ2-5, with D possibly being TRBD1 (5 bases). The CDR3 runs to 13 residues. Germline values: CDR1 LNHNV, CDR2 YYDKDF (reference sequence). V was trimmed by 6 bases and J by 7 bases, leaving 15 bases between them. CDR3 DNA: TGTGCCACCAGGGCAGGCACCCAGGGGACCCAGTACTTC. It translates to CATRAGTQGTQYF.

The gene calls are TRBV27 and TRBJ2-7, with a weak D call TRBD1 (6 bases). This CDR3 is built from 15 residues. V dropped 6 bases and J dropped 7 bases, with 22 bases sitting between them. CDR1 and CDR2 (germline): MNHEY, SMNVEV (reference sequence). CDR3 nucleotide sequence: TGTGCCAGCAGCACAGCTCTCTGGGACACCCTGGAGCAGTACTTC. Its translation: CASSTALWDTLEQYF.